Reported below is one TCR beta chain. Antigen specificity is unknown. The data were taken from a study of OX40 agonist ivuxolimab in advanced cancers. The germline V gene has CDR1 SNHLY and CDR2 FYNNEI. Trimming took 7 bases from V and 4 from J, leaving 11 bases between them. This CDR3 has 12 residues. Study observations and caveats: Partial responders dosed at 0.1-3.0 mg/kg displayed clonal expansion ranking among the lowest.

The method was immunoSEQ multiplex PCR; TCRdb's version includes in-frame clones alone and lacks a portion of them. This table has approximately 49,000 clones, 85% appearing once. This chain uses TRBV2 with TRBJ2-7, with D possibly being TRBD1 or TRBD2 (6 bases each). The sequence was obtained from an adult with an advanced solid tumor such as melanoma, head and neck, liver or kidney cancer. The sequencing used CD4+ or CD8+ T cells sorted from blood, collected in a trial of the OX40 agonist ivuxolimab. CDR3 protein: CASTRGPYEQYV. CDR3 DNA sequence: TGTGCCAGCACCCGGGGGCCTTACGAGCAGTACGTC.